The text below deals with one T cell receptor (beta chain). No cognate antigen has been identified for it. No base quality values were provided; no much bigger clone lies one nucleotide off. The collaborating institutions used their own protocols to collect whole blood in K2EDTA tubes. For TCRbeta analysis, collaborators shipped samples as frozen whole blood, isolated PBMCs, or DNA extracted from either of those sample types. V loses 2 bases at its end and J loses 9 bases; junction bases beyond the gene matches: 14. Looking up the germline V gene (reference sequence) yields CDR1 PRHDT and CDR2 FYEKMQ. Including cysteine and phenylalanine, the CDR3 has 18 amino acids. The read is trimmed to its CDR3 DNA, 54 bases read in frame from base 1. The sample belongs to a study of blood T cell repertoires in COVID-19 (dated by TCRdb to 2020 to 2022). General notes on the study: The collaborator samples originated in the United States, Italy and Spain and spanned the acute and convalescent phases of COVID-19. Subjects who had been exposed to COVID-19, were actively infected with it, or had recovered from it provided the deeply sampled blood TCRbeta repertoires that made up the dataset. The samples were drawn from two sources: the first 160 participants of the ongoing ImmuneRACE study, and 1,000 to 1,500 subjects contributed by 6 global collaborators. Where HLA class I and class II types were available, the types were taken from metadata supplied by the sample provider, not from assay-based typing. The prospective study material was composed of cDNA or gDNA derived from T cells, B-cell-depleted T cells, or PBMCs. The sample metadata nearly always contained a de-identified subject ID, COVID-19 status, age in years and sex. The repertoires were released in a freely available public database meant as a resource for research on the immune response to SARS-CoV-2. Study-wide findings and limitations: Clinical and demographic metadata were provided uncurated, with the amount varying by source and participant.

TCRbeta CDR3 regions were amplified from genomic DNA by means of the immunoSEQ Assay, a bias-controlled multiplex PCR. The source study handled its data this way. Within the assay, amplification of reference gene primers was used to estimate how many nucleated cells each sample contained. To quantify the absolute abundance of each unique TCRbeta CDR3 rearrangement, sequence reads were collapsed and filtered. Productive Simpson clonality was computed per sample as the square root of Simpson's diversity index over productive rearrangements. TCRdb took this table from immuneACCESS and kept in-frame rearrangements with V and J called. Such tables lack part of the clones; where checked against another copy, unresolved V genes explain under half of the gap, and the rest is unexplained. The DNA gave D and trimming, while V, J and clone size come from that table. The sample has approximately 100,000 clones on record, 84% of them singletons. The ten most abundant clones make up around 16% of the sample.

The sequence came from a woman in her sixties or seventies with acute or convalescent COVID-19. This sequence uses TRBV13 and TRBJ1-6; 9 bases in the middle match TRBD1. The sequencing input was peripheral blood. In nucleotide form, the sequence is TGTGCCAGCAGCTTATACCCGGGACAGGGTGGGGTAATTTCACCCCTCCACTTT. This yields the protein CASSLYPGQGGVISPLHF.